Following are 14 T cell receptor beta chains from one sample sequenced in a study of Tregs in tolerant kidney transplant recipients. Clones were read by immunoSEQ multiplex PCR, and TCRdb kept only the in-frame ones, dropping some. The sample includes around 120,000 clones, roughly 92% of them seen just once. Sequenced: CD4+ T cells from blood. These receptors were taken from a human donor in good health.

CDR3 in amino acids: CASSHLGTGTELFF. The CDR3 DNA sequence: TGCGCCAGCAGCCATCTCGGGACAGGGACGGAGCTGTTTTTT. The chain recombines TRBV4-1 with TRBJ2-2, with TRBD1 matching over 9 bases. Trimming removed 3 bases from V and 10 bases from J; junction bases left unmatched: 6. Germline V gene sequence: CDR1 MGHRA, CDR2 YSYEKL. The CDR3 is 14 amino acids.

The chain recombines TRBV30 with TRBJ1-2, with TRBD1 matching 8 bases. This CDR3 has 14 residues. CDR1 is GTSNPN and CDR2 is SVGIG in the germline V gene (reference sequence). With 0 bases clipped from V and 5 bases from J, the junction kept 5 bases outside the gene matches. CDR3 sequence reads: CAWSVWDRQYGYTF. The CDR3 DNA reads as TGTGCCTGGAGTGTATGGGACAGGCAGTATGGCTACACCTTC. The entire variable domain, with the rest obtained from reference TRBV30 and TRBJ1-2, is as follows: SQTIHQWPATLVQPVGSPLSLECTVEGTSNPNLYWYRQAAGRGLQLLFYSVGIGQISSEVPQNLSASRPQDRQFILSSKKLLLSDSGFYLCAWSVWDRQYGYTFGSGTRLTVV.

The chain is built from TRBV11-2 and TRBJ1-2; TRBD1 agrees at 9 bases. The V and J ends lost 4 bases and 4 bases, in that order; junction bases with no gene match: 4. This CDR3 is 14 amino acids long. Germline CDR1 and CDR2: SGHAT and FQNNGV. CDR3 loop: CASSYGQGSYGYTF. Written as DNA, the CDR3 is TGTGCCAGCAGCTATGGACAGGGGAGCTATGGCTACACCTTC.

This chain links TRBV29-1 with TRBJ1-2; no firm D call. Trimming cost V 4 bases and J 5 bases, with 11 bases left between them. The CDR3 has 12 residues. CDR1 and CDR2 (germline): SQVTM, ANQGSEA. The CDR3 protein is CSVGRRQYGYTF. CDR3 sequence (DNA): TGCAGCGTTGGACGACGCCAATATGGCTACACCTTC.

This chain connects TRBV5-1 to TRBJ2-7, with 11 nucleotides matching TRBD2. The germline CDR1 and CDR2 sequences are SGHRS and YFSETQ. Germline trimming cut 3 bases from V and 0 bases from J; bases unmatched to any gene: 5. The length of the CDR3 is 16 residues. CDR3: CASSSGLAGLSYEQYF. The CDR3, as DNA: TGCGCCAGCAGCTCTGGACTAGCGGGCCTCTCCTACGAGCAGTACTTC.

This clone appeared once. The chain combines TRBV30 with TRBJ1-2; 9 nucleotides agree with TRBD1. The length of the CDR3 is 16 residues. Germline values: CDR1 GTSNPN, CDR2 SVGIG (reference sequence). Trimming removed 3 bases from V and 5 bases from J; junction bases left unmatched: 13. The CDR3 is CAWSLNPGQGGYGYTF. As DNA, the CDR3 is TGTGCCTGGAGCCTGAATCCGGGACAGGGAGGGTATGGCTACACCTTC.

The V gene is TRBV2, the J gene TRBJ1-2, with D possibly TRBD1 on 6 matching bases. V lost 2 bases to trimming and J lost 4 bases, with 11 bases between them. Germline loops: CDR1 SNHLY, CDR2 FYNNEI. The CDR3 sequence is 14 residues long. The CDR3 here is CASSEQGRSYGYTF. CDR3 sequence (DNA): TGTGCCAGCAGTGAACAGGGGCGAAGCTATGGCTACACCTTC.

The CDR3 region is CASSLVYRVYGYTF. CDR3 nucleotides: TGTGCCAGCAGCTTGGTGTACAGGGTCTATGGCTACACCTTC. The V gene is TRBV5-5, the J gene TRBJ1-2, with a possible D match to TRBD1 (6 bases). The CDR3 spans 14 residues. Germline-derived CDR1 and CDR2 are SGHKS and YYEKEE (reference sequence). Trimming removed 0 bases from V and 4 bases from J, with 10 bases in between.

The rearrangement uses TRBV7-9 and TRBJ2-7; D is unresolved. Between the trimmed V and J ends, which lost 2 bases and 1 base, there was a span of 9 bases. The CDR3 sequence is 14 residues long. The germline V gene encodes CDR1 SEHNR and CDR2 FQNEAQ (reference sequence). The CDR3 coding sequence is TGTGCCAGCAGCTTAACCGTCAGTTCCTACGAGCAGTACTTC. The encoded protein is CASSLTVSSYEQYF.

J is TRBJ2-7 and V is TRBV5-1; 8 bases are shared with TRBD2. The germline gives CDR1 SGHRS, CDR2 YFSETQ. The CDR3 covers 15 residues. The J segment lost 3 bases and the V segment lost 1 base, leaving 6 bases of the junction unmatched. CDR3 sequence: CASSLFTSGDYEQYF. In DNA, the CDR3 is TGCGCCAGCAGCTTGTTCACTAGCGGAGACTACGAGCAGTACTTC.

The rearrangement joins TRBV5-8 to TRBJ2-7; D perhaps matches TRBD1 (6 bases). The CDR3 is 13 amino acids. Germline CDR1 and CDR2: SGHTS and YDEGEE. The V gene lost 2 bases and the J gene lost 4 bases, with 10 bases spanning the gap. CDR3 sequence (DNA): TGTGCCAGCAGCTTCGACAGGTTGTACGAGCAGTACTTC. Amino acids: CASSFDRLYEQYF.

The genes are TRBV4-2 and TRBJ2-1; unclear D gene. The V gene lost 0 bases and the J gene lost 10 bases, with 13 bases spanning the gap. Germline lookup yields CDR1 LGHNA and CDR2 YNFKEQ. The CDR3 consists of 14 residues. The CDR3 region is CASSQDSSLREQFF. The CDR3 DNA reads as TGTGCCAGCAGCCAAGATAGCTCCCTACGGGAGCAGTTCTTC.

The chain uses TRBV4-2 and TRBJ2-5, with a possible D match to TRBD1 (6 bases). V gave up 4 bases and J gave up 2 bases, with 11 bases separating them. The CDR3 length is 14 residues. Germline CDR1 LGHNA, CDR2 YNFKEQ. CDR3 nucleotides: TGTGCCAGCAGCCGCCGGACAGCGCAAGAGACCCAGTACTTC. It translates to CASSRRTAQETQYF.

The chain uses TRBV5-1 and TRBJ1-1; 7 nucleotides agree with TRBD1. The CDR3 is 15 amino acids. The trim removed 4 bases at V and 4 bases at J, leaving 10 bases unmatched. CDR1 and CDR2 from the germline V gene are SGHRS and YFSETQ. The CDR3 region has the DNA TGCGCCAGCAGCAGGGGACAGTTTGGTCCCACTGAAGCTTTCTTT. Translation gives CASSRGQFGPTEAFF.